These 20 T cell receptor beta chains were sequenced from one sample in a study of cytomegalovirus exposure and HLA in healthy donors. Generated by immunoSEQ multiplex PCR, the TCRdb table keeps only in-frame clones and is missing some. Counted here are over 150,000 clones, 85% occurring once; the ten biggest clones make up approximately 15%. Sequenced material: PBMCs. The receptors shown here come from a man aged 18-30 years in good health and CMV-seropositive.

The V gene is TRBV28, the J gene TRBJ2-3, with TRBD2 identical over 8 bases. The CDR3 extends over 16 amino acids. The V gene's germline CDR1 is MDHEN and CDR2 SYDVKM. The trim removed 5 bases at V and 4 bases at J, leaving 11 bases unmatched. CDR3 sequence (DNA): TGTGCCAGCAGTACCCCTTTCGGGGGGGCCTCAGATACGCAGTATTTT. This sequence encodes CASSTPFGGASDTQYF.

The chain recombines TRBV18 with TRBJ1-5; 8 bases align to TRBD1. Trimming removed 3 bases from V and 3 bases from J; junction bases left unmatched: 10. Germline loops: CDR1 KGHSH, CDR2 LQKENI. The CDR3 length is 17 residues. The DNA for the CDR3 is TGTGCCAGCTCACCCGACCCCGACAGGGGTTACAATCAGCCCCAGCATTTT. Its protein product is CASSPDPDRGYNQPQHF.

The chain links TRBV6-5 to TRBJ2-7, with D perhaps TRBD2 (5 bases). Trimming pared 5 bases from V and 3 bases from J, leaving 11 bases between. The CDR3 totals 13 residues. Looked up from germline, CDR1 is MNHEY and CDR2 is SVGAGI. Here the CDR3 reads CASSVPGGYEQYF. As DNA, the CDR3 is TGTGCCAGCAGTGTCCCAGGAGGCTACGAGCAGTACTTC.

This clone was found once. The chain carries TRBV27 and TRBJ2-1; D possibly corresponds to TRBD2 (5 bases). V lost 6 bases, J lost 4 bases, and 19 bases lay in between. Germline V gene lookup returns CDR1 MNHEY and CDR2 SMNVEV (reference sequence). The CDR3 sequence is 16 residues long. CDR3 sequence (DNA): TGTGCCAGCAGGGTTTATCGAGCGGACGCTTACAATGAGCAGTTCTTC. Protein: CASRVYRADAYNEQFF.

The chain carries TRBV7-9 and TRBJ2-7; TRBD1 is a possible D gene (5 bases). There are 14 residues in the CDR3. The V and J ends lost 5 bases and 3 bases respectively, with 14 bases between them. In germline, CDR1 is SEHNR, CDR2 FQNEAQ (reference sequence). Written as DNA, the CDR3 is TGTGCCAGCAGCGCGGCAACAGGCGACTACGAGCAGTACTTC. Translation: CASSAATGDYEQYF. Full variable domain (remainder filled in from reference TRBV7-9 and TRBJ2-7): DTGVSQNPRHKITKRGQNVTFRCDPISEHNRLYWYRQTLGQGPEFLTYFQNEAQLEKSRLLSDRFSAERPKGSFSTLEIQRTEQGDSAMYLCASSAATGDYEQYFGPGTRLTVT.

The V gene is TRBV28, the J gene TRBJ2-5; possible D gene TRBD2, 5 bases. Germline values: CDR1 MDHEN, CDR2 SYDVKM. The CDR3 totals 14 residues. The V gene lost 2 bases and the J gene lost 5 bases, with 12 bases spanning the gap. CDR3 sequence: CASSLGSPGETQYF. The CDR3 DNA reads TGTGCCAGCAGTTTAGGATCCCCGGGGGAGACCCAGTACTTC.

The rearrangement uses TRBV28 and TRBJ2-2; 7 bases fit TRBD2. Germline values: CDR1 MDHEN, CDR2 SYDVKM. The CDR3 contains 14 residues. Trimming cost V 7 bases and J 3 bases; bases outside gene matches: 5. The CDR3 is CASIWAGDTGELFF. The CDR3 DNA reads TGTGCCAGCATCTGGGCGGGAGACACCGGGGAGCTGTTTTTT.

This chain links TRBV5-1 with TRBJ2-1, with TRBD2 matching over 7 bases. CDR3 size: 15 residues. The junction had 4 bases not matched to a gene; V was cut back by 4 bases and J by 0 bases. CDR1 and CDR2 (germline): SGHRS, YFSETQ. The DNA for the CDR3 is TGCGCCAGCAGCGCGCGGGGGAGCTCCTACAATGAGCAGTTCTTC. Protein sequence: CASSARGSSYNEQFF.

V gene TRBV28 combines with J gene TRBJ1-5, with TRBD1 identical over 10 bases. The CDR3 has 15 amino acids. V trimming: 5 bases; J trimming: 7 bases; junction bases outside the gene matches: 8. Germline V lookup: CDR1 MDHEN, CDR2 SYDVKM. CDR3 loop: CASSRTGGKEQPQHF. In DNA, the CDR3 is TGTGCCAGCAGTAGGACAGGGGGTAAGGAACAGCCCCAGCATTTT.

The CDR3 region has the DNA TGCGCCAGCAGCCCACAGGGGGCCCCAGATACGCAGTATTTT. This translates into CASSPQGAPDTQYF. The chain has TRBV5-1 and TRBJ2-3; 9 bases agree with TRBD1. Germline CDR1 is SGHRS and CDR2 is YFSETQ. The ends lost 4 bases at V and 4 bases at J; junction bases unmatched: 4. There are 14 residues in the CDR3.

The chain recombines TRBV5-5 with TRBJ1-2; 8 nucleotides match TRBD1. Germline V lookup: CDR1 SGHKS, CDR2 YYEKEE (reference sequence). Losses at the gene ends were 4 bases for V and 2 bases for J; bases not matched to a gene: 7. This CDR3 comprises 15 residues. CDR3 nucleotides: TGTGCCAGCAGCCCCGGGACAGGATCAAACTATGGCTACACCTTC. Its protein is CASSPGTGSNYGYTF.

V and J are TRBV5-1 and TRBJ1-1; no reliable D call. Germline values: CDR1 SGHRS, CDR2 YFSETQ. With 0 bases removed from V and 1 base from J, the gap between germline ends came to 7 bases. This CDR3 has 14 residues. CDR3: CASSLERANTEAFF. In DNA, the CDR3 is TGCGCCAGCAGCTTGGAAAGAGCGAACACTGAAGCTTTCTTT.

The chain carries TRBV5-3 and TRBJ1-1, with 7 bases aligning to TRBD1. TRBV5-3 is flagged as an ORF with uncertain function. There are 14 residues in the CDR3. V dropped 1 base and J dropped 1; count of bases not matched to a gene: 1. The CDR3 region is CARSLRGRNTEAFF. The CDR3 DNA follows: TGTGCCAGAAGCTTGAGGGGGCGGAACACTGAAGCTTTCTTT.

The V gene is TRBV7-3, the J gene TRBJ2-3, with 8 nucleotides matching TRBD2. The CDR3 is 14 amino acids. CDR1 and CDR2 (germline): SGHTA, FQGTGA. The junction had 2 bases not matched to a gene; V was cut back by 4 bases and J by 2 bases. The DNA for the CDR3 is TGTGCCAGCAGCTCAGCGGGGGACACAGATACGCAGTATTTT. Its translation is CASSSAGDTDTQYF.

This CDR3 is CASSPEIDQPQHF. Here the CDR3 DNA reads TGCGCCAGCAGCCCAGAGATAGATCAGCCCCAGCATTTT. The chain recombines TRBV4-1 with TRBJ1-5; D not certain. V was trimmed by 4 bases and J by 5 bases, leaving 9 bases between them. CDR1 and CDR2 (germline): MGHRA, YSYEKL. This CDR3 spans 13 amino acids.

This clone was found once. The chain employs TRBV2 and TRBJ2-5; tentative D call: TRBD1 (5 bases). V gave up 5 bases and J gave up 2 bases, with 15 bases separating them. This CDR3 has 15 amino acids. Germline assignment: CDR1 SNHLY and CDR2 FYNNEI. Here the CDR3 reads CASSPEGVTQETQYF. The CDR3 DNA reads TGTGCCAGCAGTCCCGAAGGGGTCACACAAGAGACCCAGTACTTC.

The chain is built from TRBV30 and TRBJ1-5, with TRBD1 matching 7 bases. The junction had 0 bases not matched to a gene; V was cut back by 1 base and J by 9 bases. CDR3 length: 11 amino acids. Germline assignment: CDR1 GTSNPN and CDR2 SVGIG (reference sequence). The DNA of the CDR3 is TGTGCCTGGAGTGGGACAGGGCCCCAGCATTTT. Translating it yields CAWSGTGPQHF.

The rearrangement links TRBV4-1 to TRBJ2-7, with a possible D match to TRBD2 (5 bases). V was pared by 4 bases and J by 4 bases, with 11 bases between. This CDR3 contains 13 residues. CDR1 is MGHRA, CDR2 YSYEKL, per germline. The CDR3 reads CASSRVGEYEQYF. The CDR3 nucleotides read TGCGCCAGCAGCCGCGTCGGGGAGTACGAGCAGTACTTC.

The CDR3 loop reads CAWSVGGTDTQYF. The CDR3 region has the DNA TGTGCCTGGAGTGTAGGAGGGACAGATACGCAGTATTTT. The chain joins TRBV30 to TRBJ2-3; tentative D call: TRBD2 (6 bases). The CDR3 has 13 amino acids. CDR1 and CDR2 from the germline V gene are GTSNPN and SVGIG (reference sequence). V shed 0 bases and J shed 3 bases, with 7 bases lying between them. Full variable domain (remainder filled in from reference TRBV30 and TRBJ2-3): SQTIHQWPATLVQPVGSPLSLECTVEGTSNPNLYWYRQAAGRGLQLLFYSVGIGQISSEVPQNLSASRPQDRQFILSSKKLLLSDSGFYLCAWSVGGTDTQYFGPGTRLTVL.

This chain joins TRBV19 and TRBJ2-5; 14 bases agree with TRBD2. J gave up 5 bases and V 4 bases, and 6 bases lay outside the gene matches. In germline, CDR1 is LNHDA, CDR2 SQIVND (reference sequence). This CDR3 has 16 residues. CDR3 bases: TGTGCCAGTAGTAATTCGGGACTAGCGGGAGTGGAGACCCAGTACTTC. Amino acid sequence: CASSNSGLAGVETQYF.